This T cell receptor beta chain was identified in a study of blood T cell repertoires in COVID-19. Looking at the study overall: Whether acute or convalescent, the COVID-19 samples came from the United States, Italy and Spain. Sample material is recorded as cDNA or gDNA derived from T cells, B-cell-depleted T cells, or PBMCs.

Authors' processing steps: Estimates of nucleated cell counts were drawn from the amplification of reference gene primers. The repertoire was sequenced with immunoSEQ multiplex PCR; TCRdb's copy has only in-frame clones and lacks some. For V, J and clone size, that table is used; D and trimming come from the DNA. This sample has over 250,000 clones, with about nine tenths found just once. CDR1 is LNHDA and CDR2 is SQIVND in the germline V gene (reference sequence). With V trimmed by 3 bases and J by 5 bases, 12 bases remained unmatched. The CDR3 has 17 residues. The receptor was isolated from a man aged 50 or older with acute or convalescent COVID-19. The chain employs TRBV19 and TRBJ2-5, with 10 bases fitting TRBD2. Sequenced sample: peripheral blood. CDR3 sequence reads: CASSISQRGGSRETQYF. The CDR3 nucleotides read TGTGCCAGTAGTATCTCGCAGCGGGGGGGATCCAGGGAGACCCAGTACTTC.